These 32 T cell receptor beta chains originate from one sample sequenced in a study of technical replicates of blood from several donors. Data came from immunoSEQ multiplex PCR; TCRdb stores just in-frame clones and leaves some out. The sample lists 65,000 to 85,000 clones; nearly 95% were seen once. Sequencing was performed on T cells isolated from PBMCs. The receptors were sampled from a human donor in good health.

The CDR3 region has the DNA TGTGCCAGCAGCTTACGACAGGGACAGGCAATTACCTACGAGCAGTACTTC. It specifies CASSLRQGQAITYEQYF. The chain uses TRBV7-9 and TRBJ2-7, with 8 bases matching TRBD1. Germline values: CDR1 SEHNR, CDR2 FQNEAQ (reference sequence). J gave up 2 bases and V 2 bases, and 11 bases lay outside the gene matches. This CDR3 is 17 amino acids long.

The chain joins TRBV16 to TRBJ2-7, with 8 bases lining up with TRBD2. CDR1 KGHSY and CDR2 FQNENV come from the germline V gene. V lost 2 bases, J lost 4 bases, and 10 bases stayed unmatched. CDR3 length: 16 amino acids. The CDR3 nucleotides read TGTGCCAGCAGCCAAACACAGCGGGAGCTTTGGTACGAGCAGTACTTC. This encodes CASSQTQRELWYEQYF.

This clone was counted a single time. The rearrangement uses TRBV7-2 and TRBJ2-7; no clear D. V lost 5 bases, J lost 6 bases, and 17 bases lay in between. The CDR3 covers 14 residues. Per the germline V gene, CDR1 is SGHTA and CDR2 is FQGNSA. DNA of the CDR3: TGTGCCAGCAGCCCGAACCGAGGCCCCCTCGAGCAGTACTTC. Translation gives CASSPNRGPLEQYF. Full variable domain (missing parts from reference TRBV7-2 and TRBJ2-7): GAGVSQSPSNKVTEKGKDVELRCDPISGHTALYWYRQSLGQGLEFLIYFQGNSAPDKSGLPSDRFSAERTGGSVSTLTIQRTQQEDSAVYLCASSPNRGPLEQYFGPGTRLTVT.

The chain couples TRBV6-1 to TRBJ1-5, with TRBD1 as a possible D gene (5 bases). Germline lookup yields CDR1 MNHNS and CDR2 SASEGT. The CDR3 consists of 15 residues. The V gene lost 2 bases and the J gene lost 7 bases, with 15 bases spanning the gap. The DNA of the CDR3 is TGTGCCAGCAGTGAAAAAGGGGTTTCGAACCAGCCCCAGCATTTT. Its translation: CASSEKGVSNQPQHF.

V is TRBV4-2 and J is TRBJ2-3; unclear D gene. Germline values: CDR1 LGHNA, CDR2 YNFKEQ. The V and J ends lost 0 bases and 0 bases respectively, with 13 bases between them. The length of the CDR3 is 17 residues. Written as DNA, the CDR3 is TGTGCCAGCAGCCAAGATCCTCGGTCCTGGAGCACAGATACGCAGTATTTT. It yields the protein CASSQDPRSWSTDTQYF.

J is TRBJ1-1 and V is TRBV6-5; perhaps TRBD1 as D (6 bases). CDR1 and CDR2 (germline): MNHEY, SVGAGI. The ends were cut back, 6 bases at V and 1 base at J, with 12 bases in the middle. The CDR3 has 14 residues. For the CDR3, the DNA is TGTGCCAGCAGGCCGGGACACCCGAACACTGAAGCTTTCTTT. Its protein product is CASRPGHPNTEAFF.

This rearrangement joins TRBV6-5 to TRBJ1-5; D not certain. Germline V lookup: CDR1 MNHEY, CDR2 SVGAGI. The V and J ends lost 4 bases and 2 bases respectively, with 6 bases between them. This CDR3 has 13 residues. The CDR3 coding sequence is TGTGCCAGCAGTTTTACAGGCAATCAGCCCCAGCATTTT. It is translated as CASSFTGNQPQHF.

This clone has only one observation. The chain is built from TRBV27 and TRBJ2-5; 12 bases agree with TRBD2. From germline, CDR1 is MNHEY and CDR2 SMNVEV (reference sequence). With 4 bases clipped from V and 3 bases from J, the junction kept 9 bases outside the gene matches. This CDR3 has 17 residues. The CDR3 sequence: CASSSLTSGSHEETQYF. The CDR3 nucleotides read TGTGCCAGCAGTTCTCTGACTAGCGGGAGCCATGAAGAGACCCAGTACTTC.

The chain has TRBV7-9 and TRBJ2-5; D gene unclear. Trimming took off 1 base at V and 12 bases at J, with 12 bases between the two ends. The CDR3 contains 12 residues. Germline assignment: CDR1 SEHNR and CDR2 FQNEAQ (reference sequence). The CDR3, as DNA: TGTGCCAGCAGCTTAGGCTTGGTGGCCGAGTACTTC. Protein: CASSLGLVAEYF.

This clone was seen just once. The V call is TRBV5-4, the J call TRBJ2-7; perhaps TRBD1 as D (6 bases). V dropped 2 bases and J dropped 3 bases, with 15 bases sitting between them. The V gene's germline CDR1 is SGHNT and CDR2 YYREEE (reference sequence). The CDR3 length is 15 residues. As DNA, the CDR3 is TGTGCCAGCAGCTTCCAGGGGCAGGGTAGCTACGAGCAGTACTTC. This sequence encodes CASSFQGQGSYEQYF.

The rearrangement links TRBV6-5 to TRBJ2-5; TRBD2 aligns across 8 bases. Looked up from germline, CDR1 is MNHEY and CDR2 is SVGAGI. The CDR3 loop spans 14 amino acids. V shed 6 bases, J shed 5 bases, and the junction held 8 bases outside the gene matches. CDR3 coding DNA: TGTGCCAGCAGGCGGGAGGTTCAGGGGGAGACCCAGTACTTC. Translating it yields CASRREVQGETQYF.

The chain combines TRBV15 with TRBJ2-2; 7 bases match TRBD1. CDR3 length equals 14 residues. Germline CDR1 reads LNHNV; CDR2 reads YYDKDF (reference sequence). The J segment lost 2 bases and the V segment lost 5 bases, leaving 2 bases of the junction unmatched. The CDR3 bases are TGTGCCACCAGCCGGGACAGCAACACCGGGGAGCTGTTTTTT. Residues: CATSRDSNTGELFF.

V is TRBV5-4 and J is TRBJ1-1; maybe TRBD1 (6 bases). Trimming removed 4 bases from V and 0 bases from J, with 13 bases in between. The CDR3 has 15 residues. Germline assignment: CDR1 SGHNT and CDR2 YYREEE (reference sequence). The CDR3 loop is CASSVGADMNTEAFF. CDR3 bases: TGTGCCAGCAGCGTGGGGGCTGACATGAACACTGAAGCTTTCTTT. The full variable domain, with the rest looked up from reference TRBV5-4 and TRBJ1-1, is ETGVTQSPTHLIKTRGQQVTLRCSSQSGHNTVSWYQQALGQGPQFIFQYYREEENGRGNFPPRFSGLQFPNYSSELNVNALELDDSALYLCASSVGADMNTEAFFGQGTRLTVV.

The CDR3 sequence is CASSPYPGWAEKETQYF. The CDR3 DNA reads as TGTGCCAGCAGTCCCTACCCAGGTTGGGCAGAGAAAGAGACCCAGTACTTC. The chain uses TRBV28 and TRBJ2-5; unclear D gene. The CDR3 length is 17 residues. CDR1 is MDHEN and CDR2 is SYDVKM in the germline V gene. V was cut by 5 bases and J by 3 bases, with 22 bases left in between.

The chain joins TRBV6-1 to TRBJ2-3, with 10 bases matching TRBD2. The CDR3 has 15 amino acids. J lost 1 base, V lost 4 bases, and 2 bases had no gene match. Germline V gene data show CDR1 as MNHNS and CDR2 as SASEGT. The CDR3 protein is CASSGGTSGTDTQYF. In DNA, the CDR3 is TGTGCCAGCAGTGGGGGGACTAGCGGCACAGATACGCAGTATTTT.

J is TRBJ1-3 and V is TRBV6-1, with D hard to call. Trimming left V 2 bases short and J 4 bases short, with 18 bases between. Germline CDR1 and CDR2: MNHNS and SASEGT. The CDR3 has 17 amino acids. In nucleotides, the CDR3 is TGTGCCAGCAGTGAAAGCCCTTCGGCCGGGAGCGGAAACACCATATATTTT. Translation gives CASSESPSAGSGNTIYF.

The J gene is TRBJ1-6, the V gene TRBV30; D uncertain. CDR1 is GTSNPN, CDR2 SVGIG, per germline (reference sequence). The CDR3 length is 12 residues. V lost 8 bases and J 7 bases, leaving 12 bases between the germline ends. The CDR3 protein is CAGRTGNSPLHF. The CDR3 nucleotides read TGTGCCGGGCGGACGGGGAATTCACCCCTCCACTTT.

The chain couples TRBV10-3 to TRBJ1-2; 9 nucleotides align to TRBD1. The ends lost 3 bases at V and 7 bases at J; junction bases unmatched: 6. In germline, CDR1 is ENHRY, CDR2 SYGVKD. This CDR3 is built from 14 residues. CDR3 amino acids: CAISETGQGFGYTF. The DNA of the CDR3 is TGTGCCATCAGTGAAACGGGACAGGGTTTTGGCTACACCTTC.

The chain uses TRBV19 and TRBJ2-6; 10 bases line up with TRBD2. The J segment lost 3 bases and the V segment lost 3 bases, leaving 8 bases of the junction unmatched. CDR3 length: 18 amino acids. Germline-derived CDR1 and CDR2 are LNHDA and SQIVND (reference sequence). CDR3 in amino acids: CASSIPSGRAGGANVLTF. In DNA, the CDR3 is TGTGCCAGTAGTATTCCGAGCGGGAGGGCGGGTGGGGCCAACGTCCTGACTTTC.

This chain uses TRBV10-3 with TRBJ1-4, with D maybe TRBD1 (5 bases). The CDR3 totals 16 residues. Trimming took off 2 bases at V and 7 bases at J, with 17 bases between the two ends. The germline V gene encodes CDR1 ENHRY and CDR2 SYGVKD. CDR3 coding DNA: TGTGCCATCAGTGAGATGGGGCGGGACGCCACTGAAAAACTGTTTTTT. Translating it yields CAISEMGRDATEKLFF.

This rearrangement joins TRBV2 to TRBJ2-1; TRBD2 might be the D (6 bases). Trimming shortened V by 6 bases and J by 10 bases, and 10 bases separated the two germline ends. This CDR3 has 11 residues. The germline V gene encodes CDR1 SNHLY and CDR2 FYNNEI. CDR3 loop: CASSGGWEQFF. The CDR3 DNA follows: TGTGCCAGCAGCGGGGGTTGGGAGCAGTTCTTC.

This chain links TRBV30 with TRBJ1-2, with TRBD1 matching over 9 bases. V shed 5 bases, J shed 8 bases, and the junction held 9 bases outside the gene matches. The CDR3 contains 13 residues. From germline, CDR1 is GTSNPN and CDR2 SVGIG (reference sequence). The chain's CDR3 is CAWVRDREKGYTF. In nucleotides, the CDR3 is TGTGCCTGGGTCCGGGACAGGGAGAAGGGCTACACCTTC.

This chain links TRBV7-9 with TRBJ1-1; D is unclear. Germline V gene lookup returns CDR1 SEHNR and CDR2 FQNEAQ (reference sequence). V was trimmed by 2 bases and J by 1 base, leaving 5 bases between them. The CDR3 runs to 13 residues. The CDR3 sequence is CASSLLSNTEAFF. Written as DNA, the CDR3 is TGTGCCAGCAGCTTACTCTCGAACACTGAAGCTTTCTTT.

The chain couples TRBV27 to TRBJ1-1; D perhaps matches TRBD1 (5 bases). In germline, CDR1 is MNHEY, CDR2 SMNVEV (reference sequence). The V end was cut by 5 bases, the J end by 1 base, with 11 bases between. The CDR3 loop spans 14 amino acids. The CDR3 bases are TGTGCCAGCAGTCCGAACAGGAGGAACACTGAAGCTTTCTTT. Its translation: CASSPNRRNTEAFF.

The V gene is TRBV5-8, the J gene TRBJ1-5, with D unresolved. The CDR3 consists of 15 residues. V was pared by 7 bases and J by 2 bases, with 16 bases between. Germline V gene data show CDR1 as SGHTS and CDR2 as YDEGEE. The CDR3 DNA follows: TGTGCCAGCTGGGAGGGTAGGAATGGCAATCAGCCCCAGCATTTT. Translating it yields CASWEGRNGNQPQHF.

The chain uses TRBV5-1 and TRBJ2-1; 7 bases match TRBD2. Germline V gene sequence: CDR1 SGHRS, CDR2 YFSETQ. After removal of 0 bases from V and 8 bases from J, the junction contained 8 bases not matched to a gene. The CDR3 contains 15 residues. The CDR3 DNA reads TGCGCCAGCAGCTTGGTGGTCGGGAGGATCGATGAGCAGTTCTTC. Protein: CASSLVVGRIDEQFF.

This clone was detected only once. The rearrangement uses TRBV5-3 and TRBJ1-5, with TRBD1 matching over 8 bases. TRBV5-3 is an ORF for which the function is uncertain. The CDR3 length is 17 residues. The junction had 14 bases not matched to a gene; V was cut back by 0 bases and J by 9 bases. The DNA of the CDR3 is TGTGCCAGAAGCTTGGGCTACGGGGGACAGGTTTTTCGGCCCCAGCATTTT. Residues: CARSLGYGGQVFRPQHF.

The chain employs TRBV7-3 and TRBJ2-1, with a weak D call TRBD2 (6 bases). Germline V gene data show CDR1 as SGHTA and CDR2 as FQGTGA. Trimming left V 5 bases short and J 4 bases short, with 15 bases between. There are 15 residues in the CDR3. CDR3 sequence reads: CASSQEGHRYNEQFF. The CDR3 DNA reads TGTGCCAGCAGCCAGGAGGGCCATAGGTACAATGAGCAGTTCTTC.

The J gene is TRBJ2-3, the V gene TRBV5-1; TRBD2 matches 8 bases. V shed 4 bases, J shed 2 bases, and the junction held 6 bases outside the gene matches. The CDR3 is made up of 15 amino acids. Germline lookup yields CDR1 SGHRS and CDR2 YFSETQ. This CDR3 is CASSTIAGSTDTQYF. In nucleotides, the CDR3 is TGCGCCAGCAGCACAATAGCGGGGTCCACAGATACGCAGTATTTT.

This chain's CDR3 is CAIRLTDSFTGELFF. The CDR3 nucleotides read TGTGCCATCAGATTGACGGACTCATTTACCGGGGAGCTGTTTTTT. The chain carries TRBV10-3 and TRBJ2-2; weak D call: TRBD2 (5 bases). CDR3 length: 15 residues. Trimming took off 6 bases at V and 5 bases at J, with 16 bases between the two ends. Looked up from germline, CDR1 is ENHRY and CDR2 is SYGVKD.

The CDR3 here is CASSQIRDTEAFF. The DNA of the CDR3 is TGTGCCAGCAGCCAGATCAGGGACACTGAAGCTTTCTTT. V usage is TRBV7-2 and J usage is TRBJ1-1; tentative D call: TRBD1 (5 bases). This CDR3 is 13 amino acids long. Trimming shortened V by 5 bases and J by 3 bases, and 10 bases separated the two germline ends. From germline, CDR1 is SGHTA and CDR2 FQGNSA.

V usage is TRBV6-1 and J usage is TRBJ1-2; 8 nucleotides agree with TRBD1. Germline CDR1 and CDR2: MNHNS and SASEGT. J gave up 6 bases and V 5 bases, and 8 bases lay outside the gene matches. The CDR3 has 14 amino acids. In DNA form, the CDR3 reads TGTGCCAGCAGTAAGGGACAGGAGGTAGATGGCTACACCTTC. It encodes CASSKGQEVDGYTF.